Listed below are T cell receptor beta chains from one sample, sequenced in a study of cytomegalovirus exposure and HLA in healthy donors. This table comes from immunoSEQ multiplex PCR, and its TCRdb copy is limited to in-frame clones, with some not included. The table shows some 180,000 clones, with under 85% occurring only once. Sequenced: PBMCs. The receptor set was obtained from a male donor in good health and CMV-seronegative. The CDR3 runs from the conserved cysteine through the conserved F or W. The order of the fields is J gene, D gene, V gene, clone size, CDR3 DNA, CDR3 protein. A D gene is named only where the DNA matches it firmly. Clone sizes are given selectively: once, few, many, or a class where the clone is expanded.

J: TRBJ1-6
D: TRBD1
V: TRBV6-6
size: once
DNA: TGTGCCAGCAGTAGGGGAGGCAGGGGGAATTCACCCCTCCACTTT
CDR3: CASSRGGRGNSPLHF

J: TRBJ2-1
D: .
V: TRBV10-2
size: once
DNA: TGCGCCACTTCCAAGGGGCGGGGTGAGCAGTTCTTC
CDR3: CATSKGRGEQFF

J: TRBJ2-2
D: .
V: TRBV28
size: few
DNA: TGTGCCAGCAGTTTGCGGGGTACCACCGGGGAGCTGTTTTTT
CDR3: CASSLRGTTGELFF

J: TRBJ2-7
D: .
V: TRBV30
size: .
DNA: TGTGCCTGGAGTGTCTACGGTTCTTCTAGCTCCTACGAGCAGTACTTC
CDR3: CAWSVYGSSSSYEQYF

J: TRBJ1-5
D: .
V: TRBV7-2
size: .
DNA: TGTGCCAGCAGCTTAGCCGGGGGTAGCAATCAGCCCCAGCATTTT
CDR3: CASSLAGGSNQPQHF

J: TRBJ2-7
D: .
V: TRBV11-3
size: once
DNA: TGTGCCAGCAGCTTGGGGGGATTCGAGCAGTACTTC
CDR3: CASSLGGFEQYF

J: TRBJ1-5
D: .
V: TRBV6-6
size: .
DNA: TGTGCCAGCACTATCGATAGCAATCAGCCCCAGCATTTT
CDR3: CASTIDSNQPQHF

J: TRBJ2-2
D: .
V: TRBV19
size: .
DNA: TGTGCCAGTAGTCTGCAGGGCTATACCGGGGAGCTGTTTTTT
CDR3: CASSLQGYTGELFF

J: TRBJ2-2
D: TRBD1
V: TRBV2
size: .
DNA: TGTGCCATCCTCCGGACAGGGGACGCAAACGGGGAGCTGTTTTTT
CDR3: CAILRTGDANGELFF

J: TRBJ1-1
D: .
V: TRBV7-9
size: .
DNA: TGTTCCAGCAGCCTCCGACTCGAGGGAGCTTTCTTT
CDR3: CSSSLRLEGAFF

J: TRBJ1-5
D: .
V: TRBV10-2
size: few
DNA: TGCGCCAGCAGTGAGACGAACATTTGGGGGGATCAGCCCCAGCATTTT
CDR3: CASSETNIWGDQPQHF

J: TRBJ2-3
D: .
V: TRBV10-3
size: few
DNA: TGTGCCAGCAGGTCCACGGGAAGCACAGATACGCAGTATTTT
CDR3: CASRSTGSTDTQYF

J: TRBJ1-3
D: .
V: TRBV6-7
size: .
DNA: TGTGCCAGCAGCTCCCCCCGGGGAAACACCATATATTTT
CDR3: CASSSPRGNTIYF

J: TRBJ1-1
D: .
V: TRBV6-5
size: few
DNA: TGTGCCAGCAGTCCCCCGGGAGGTGGTGAAGCTTTCTTT
CDR3: CASSPPGGGEAFF

J: TRBJ2-1
D: TRBD1
V: TRBV6-1
size: few
DNA: TGTGCCAGCACCGGGACAGTTCCCGGGGATGAGCAGTTCTTC
CDR3: CASTGTVPGDEQFF

J: TRBJ1-2
D: TRBD1
V: TRBV15
size: .
DNA: TGTGCCACCAGCAGAGGAGCCGACAGGGGGCGCGTTGATGGCTACACCTTC
CDR3: CATSRGADRGRVDGYTF

J: TRBJ1-2
D: .
V: TRBV6-1
size: few
DNA: TGTGCCAGCAGTCACAGGGCAACTAACTATGGCTACACCTTC
CDR3: CASSHRATNYGYTF

J: TRBJ2-7
D: TRBD1
V: TRBV5-1
size: .
DNA: TGCGCCAGCAGCCCCCGACAGGGGGCGGGGTACGAGCAGTACTTC
CDR3: CASSPRQGAGYEQYF

J: TRBJ2-3
D: .
V: TRBV5-4
size: .
DNA: TGTGCCAGCAGCTTGGCCGGCACAGATACGCAGTATTTT
CDR3: CASSLAGTDTQYF

J: TRBJ2-5
D: .
V: TRBV30
size: few
DNA: TGTGCCTGGAGTAATAGCTTACGGGAGACCCAGTACTTC
CDR3: CAWSNSLRETQYF

J: TRBJ2-1
D: TRBD2
V: TRBV7-8
size: .
DNA: TGTGCCAGCAGCTTAGCGTTGGTGCGGGAGCCCTACAATGAGCAGTTCTTC
CDR3: CASSLALVREPYNEQFF

J: TRBJ2-3
D: TRBD2
V: TRBV9
size: .
DNA: TGTGCCAGCAGCGTAGCGGGGGGGGAAAATACGCAGTATTTT
CDR3: CASSVAGGENTQYF

J: TRBJ2-5
D: .
V: TRBV7-2
size: .
DNA: TGTGCCAGCAGCTTAGAAGGTCGGCTAGCCCTCCAAGAGACCCAGTACTTC
CDR3: CASSLEGRLALQETQYF

J: TRBJ1-1
D: .
V: TRBV14
size: .
DNA: TGTGCCAGCAGCCAACAGGGGTACACTGAAGCTTTCTTT
CDR3: CASSQQGYTEAFF

J: TRBJ1-5
D: TRBD1
V: TRBV4-1
size: .
DNA: TGCGCCAGCAGCCAACGGTATAAGGGACAGCAGAATAGCAATCAGCCCCAGCATTTT
CDR3: CASSQRYKGQQNSNQPQHF

J: TRBJ2-3
D: .
V: TRBV7-3
size: few
DNA: TGTGCCAGCAGCCAAGGGGTGACTAGCACAGATACGCAGTATTTT
CDR3: CASSQGVTSTDTQYF

J: TRBJ1-2
D: TRBD1
V: TRBV18
size: .
DNA: TGTGCCAGCTCATCTAAGGGACAGAACTATGGCTACACCTTC
CDR3: CASSSKGQNYGYTF

J: TRBJ2-6
D: TRBD1
V: TRBV5-6
size: .
DNA: TGTGCCAGCAGTCGAGGACAGGGTAGGGCCAACGTCCTGACTTTC
CDR3: CASSRGQGRANVLTF

J: TRBJ2-5
D: .
V: TRBV18
size: .
DNA: TGTGCCAGCTCACCCCCCGGGGTTGAAGAGACCCAGTACTTC
CDR3: CASSPPGVEETQYF

J: TRBJ1-1
D: TRBD1
V: TRBV6-5
size: .
DNA: TGTGCCAGCAGTTACGGGACAGGGGGCGGTACTGAAGCTTTCTTT
CDR3: CASSYGTGGGTEAFF

J: TRBJ2-1
D: TRBD2
V: TRBV4-1
size: .
DNA: TGCGCCAGCAGCCAGGCCTCTAGCGGGGATAACAATGAGCAGTTCTTC
CDR3: CASSQASSGDNNEQFF

J: TRBJ1-5
D: TRBD1
V: TRBV28
size: .
DNA: TGTGCCAGCAGTTTTGGGACAGGGACCAATCAGCCCCAGCATTTT
CDR3: CASSFGTGTNQPQHF

J: TRBJ2-2
D: .
V: TRBV10-2
size: .
DNA: TGCGCCAGTACAGGGATGAACACCGGGGAGCTGTTTTTT
CDR3: CASTGMNTGELFF

J: TRBJ1-5
D: .
V: TRBV30
size: few
DNA: TGTGCCTGGAGGGAAAAGTGGGCTCCGTATCAGCCCCAGCATTTT
CDR3: CAWREKWAPYQPQHF

J: TRBJ2-5
D: TRBD2
V: TRBV5-6
size: .
DNA: TGTGCCAGCAGCGTAAACCCGGGACTAGCAGGGGAGCAGTACTTC
CDR3: CASSVNPGLAGEQYF

J: TRBJ2-3
D: TRBD2
V: TRBV27
size: .
DNA: TGTGCCAGCAATCCGAACTCCGGAGCGGGGGTGCGGGGCACAGATACGCAGTATTTT
CDR3: CASNPNSGAGVRGTDTQYF

J: TRBJ2-6
D: .
V: TRBV6-1
size: .
DNA: TGTGCCAGCAGTCCCGGTACGGGGGCCAACGTCCTGACTTTC
CDR3: CASSPGTGANVLTF

J: TRBJ2-6
D: .
V: TRBV30
size: .
DNA: TGTGCCTGGAGTGCCCGGGGGACGCCGAGCTCTGGGGCCAACGTCCTGACTTTC
CDR3: CAWSARGTPSSGANVLTF

J: TRBJ1-6
D: TRBD1
V: TRBV30
size: .
DNA: TGTGCCTGGGCGGAAGGGACAGGGGGTTCCTATAATTCACCCCTCCACTTT
CDR3: CAWAEGTGGSYNSPLHF

J: TRBJ2-7
D: .
V: TRBV4-3
size: .
DNA: TGCGCCAGCAGCCAAGGATACGGAGATGGACTTACCTACGAGCAGTACTTC
CDR3: CASSQGYGDGLTYEQYF

J: TRBJ2-1
D: .
V: TRBV11-3
size: .
DNA: TGTGCCAGCAGCTTAGATCGGGAAGGGAATGAGCAGTTCTTC
CDR3: CASSLDREGNEQFF

J: TRBJ2-7
D: TRBD1
V: TRBV28
size: .
DNA: TGTGCCAGCAGTTCCGGGACAGGGAGACCCGAGCAGTACTTC
CDR3: CASSSGTGRPEQYF

J: TRBJ2-4
D: .
V: TRBV5-1
size: once
DNA: TGCGCCAGCAGCTTGGCCCTCCGGGGAGCAAAAAACATTCAGTACTTC
CDR3: CASSLALRGAKNIQYF

J: TRBJ2-1
D: TRBD2
V: TRBV4-3
size: once
DNA: TGCGCCAGCAGCCACCCTAGCGGGAGGAACAATGAGCAGTTCTTC
CDR3: CASSHPSGRNNEQFF

J: TRBJ2-1
D: .
V: TRBV7-9
size: .
DNA: TGTGCCAGCAGCCCTCCTGCCCGCGTCCACAATGAGCAGTTCTTC
CDR3: CASSPPARVHNEQFF

J: TRBJ1-5
D: .
V: TRBV15
size: .
DNA: TGTGCCACCAGCAGTTACAGATCTAGCAATCAGCCCCAGCATTTT
CDR3: CATSSYRSSNQPQHF

J: TRBJ1-3
D: TRBD1
V: TRBV5-1
size: once
DNA: TGCGCCAGCAGCTTGGGACCGGGACAGGGGGCGCATAATGGAAACACCATATATTTT
CDR3: CASSLGPGQGAHNGNTIYF

J: TRBJ2-6
D: TRBD2
V: TRBV28
size: .
DNA: TGTGCCAGCAGCTCCACCTTCGGCGGGGGACCCGGGGCCAACGTCCTGACTTTC
CDR3: CASSSTFGGGPGANVLTF

J: TRBJ2-3
D: TRBD2
V: TRBV4-1
size: many
DNA: TGCGCCAGCAGCCAAGACCCGGGACTAGAAACAGATACGCAGTATTTT
CDR3: CASSQDPGLETDTQYF

J: TRBJ1-2
D: .
V: TRBV19
size: few
DNA: TGTGCCAGTAGTATCGAAGGACAAGTCTTCTATGGCTACACCTTC
CDR3: CASSIEGQVFYGYTF

J: TRBJ1-4
D: .
V: TRBV28
size: .
DNA: TGTGCCAGCAACCCTTCCAACAGGGAAGCAACTAATGAAAAACTGTTTTTT
CDR3: CASNPSNREATNEKLFF

J: TRBJ2-1
D: .
V: TRBV4-2
size: .
DNA: TGTGCCAGCAGCCCCGGACTAACTCTCTACAATGAGCAGTTCTTC
CDR3: CASSPGLTLYNEQFF

J: TRBJ1-3
D: .
V: TRBV6-5
size: few
DNA: TGTGCCAGCAGGCGCTCCTCCTCTGGAAACACCATATATTTT
CDR3: CASRRSSSGNTIYF

J: TRBJ2-3
D: .
V: TRBV9
size: .
DNA: TGTGCCAGCAGCGCTGGCCGGGGTGGAGATACGCAGTATTTT
CDR3: CASSAGRGGDTQYF